This T cell receptor beta chain appears in the sequencing data of a study of cytomegalovirus exposure and HLA in healthy donors. Study results and caveats: Excluded: some indistinguishable V segments such as TRBV6-2 and TRBV6-3. Cytomegalovirus status, reportedly, was diagnosed with high specificity and sensitivity by the classifier. Through in vitro validation, a few CMV-associated chains were shown to be specific for CMV antigens. Later analysis suggested most CMV-associated TCR beta chains were HLA-restricted.

The CDR3 is 15 amino acids. Germline V lookup: CDR1 SGDLS, CDR2 YYNGEE. V trimming: 6 bases; J trimming: 1 base; junction bases outside the gene matches: 9. This clone was seen more than once but under ten times. Its antigen is still unknown. The PCR made use of 60 Vbeta and 13 Jbeta primers. Clones were read by immunoSEQ multiplex PCR, and TCRdb kept only the in-frame ones, dropping some. The sample lists 160,000 or so clones, 70% to 85% occurring once. Material for sequencing was PBMCs. This TCR derives from a man over 45 in good health and CMV-seropositive. The chain links TRBV9 to TRBJ2-5, with 7 bases that match TRBD1. The CDR3 here is CASTFRGQSQETQYF. The CDR3 DNA sequence: TGTGCCAGCACTTTTAGGGGGCAGTCCCAAGAGACCCAGTACTTC.